Listed below are T cell receptor beta chains from one sample, sequenced in a study of cytomegalovirus exposure and HLA in healthy donors. Produced via immunoSEQ multiplex PCR; TCRdb's table is partial and in-frame only. The sample shows around 190,000 clones, approximately 86% of them seen only once. Sample: PBMCs. These receptors all come from a boy aged 2-15 years in good health and CMV-seronegative. Both conserved end residues are part of each CDR3. The D gene is left open where the match is weak. Size tells how often a clone was seen (once, few, many) or the class of an expanded clone, and some rows leave it out.

v_gene: TRBV5-1; abundance: NA; j_gene: TRBJ2-1; d_gene: TRBD2; CDR3nt: TGCGCCAGCAGCTTGAGACTAGCGGGAGCAGGTAATGAGCAGTTCTTC; CDR3aa: CASSLRLAGAGNEQFF
v_gene: TRBV5-4; abundance: NA; j_gene: TRBJ2-3; d_gene: TRBD2; CDR3nt: TGTGCCAGCAGCTTTAGGGGCGCTAGCGGGCGGTTATGGACGCAGTATTTT; CDR3aa: CASSFRGASGRLWTQYF
v_gene: TRBV5-1; abundance: NA; j_gene: TRBJ2-7; d_gene: TRBD1; CDR3nt: TGCGCCAGCAGCTTGGACAGGGGCTACTACGAGCAGTACTTC; CDR3aa: CASSLDRGYYEQYF
v_gene: TRBV6-5; abundance: NA; j_gene: TRBJ2-1; d_gene: TRBD2; CDR3nt: TGTGCCAGCCACACATGGGGGGGAAACAATGAGCAGTTCTTC; CDR3aa: CASHTWGGNNEQFF
v_gene: TRBV12-5; abundance: NA; j_gene: TRBJ2-7; d_gene: TRBD2; CDR3nt: TGTGCTAGTGCCCTTAGCGGGAGTATCTACGAGCAGTACTTC; CDR3aa: CASALSGSIYEQYF
v_gene: TRBV18; abundance: NA; j_gene: TRBJ2-7; d_gene: NA; CDR3nt: TGTGCCAGCTCACCGGCCGGTATGAGGACTCGCGAGCAGTACTTC; CDR3aa: CASSPAGMRTREQYF
v_gene: TRBV2; abundance: NA; j_gene: TRBJ2-7; d_gene: TRBD1; CDR3nt: TGTGCCAGCAGTGAAACAGCGGACAGGGAGTACTTC; CDR3aa: CASSETADREYF
v_gene: TRBV10-1; abundance: NA; j_gene: TRBJ2-7; d_gene: NA; CDR3nt: TGCGCCAGCAGACCGGGACACAAGCCCTACGAGCAGTACTTC; CDR3aa: CASRPGHKPYEQYF
v_gene: TRBV29-1; abundance: once; j_gene: TRBJ2-3; d_gene: TRBD2; CDR3nt: TGCAGCGTAAAAGGGAGGGAGGCGGGTGGAGATACGCAGTATTTT; CDR3aa: CSVKGREAGGDTQYF
v_gene: TRBV6-5; abundance: few; j_gene: TRBJ1-1; d_gene: NA; CDR3nt: TGTGCCAGCGGCCTTCGTACTGAAGCTTTCTTT; CDR3aa: CASGLRTEAFF
v_gene: TRBV7-9; abundance: NA; j_gene: TRBJ1-1; d_gene: TRBD1; CDR3nt: TGTTCCAGCAGCCATGGGACAGTATTCATGAACACTGAAGCTTTCTTT; CDR3aa: CSSSHGTVFMNTEAFF
v_gene: TRBV2; abundance: few; j_gene: TRBJ2-7; d_gene: NA; CDR3nt: TGTGCCAGCAGTGAGGTTCGCGGGGCGCGGGAGCAGTACTTC; CDR3aa: CASSEVRGAREQYF
v_gene: TRBV27; abundance: NA; j_gene: TRBJ2-1; d_gene: NA; CDR3nt: TGTGCCAGCAGGGACGGGGGACCACACAATGAGCAGTTCTTC; CDR3aa: CASRDGGPHNEQFF
v_gene: TRBV6-1; abundance: NA; j_gene: TRBJ2-5; d_gene: NA; CDR3nt: TGTGCCAGCAGTGAAATAGGCGGCCCAATCCAAGAGACCCAGTACTTC; CDR3aa: CASSEIGGPIQETQYF
v_gene: TRBV28; abundance: NA; j_gene: TRBJ2-3; d_gene: TRBD2; CDR3nt: TGTGCCAGCAGTTTTCTGGGACTAGCAGATACGCAGTATTTT; CDR3aa: CASSFLGLADTQYF
v_gene: TRBV7-9; abundance: NA; j_gene: TRBJ2-3; d_gene: TRBD2; CDR3nt: TGTGCCAGCAAACATCAGCGGGGGCCGGGAGGAGATACGCAGTATTTT; CDR3aa: CASKHQRGPGGDTQYF
v_gene: TRBV6-1; abundance: NA; j_gene: TRBJ1-1; d_gene: TRBD1; CDR3nt: TGTGCCAGCAGCATAGGGGGCAACACTGAAGCTTTCTTT; CDR3aa: CASSIGGNTEAFF
v_gene: TRBV27; abundance: NA; j_gene: TRBJ1-5; d_gene: TRBD1; CDR3nt: TGTGCCAGCAGCCCCAGGGGGCGCGGCAATCAGCCCCAGCATTTT; CDR3aa: CASSPRGRGNQPQHF
v_gene: TRBV14; abundance: NA; j_gene: TRBJ1-2; d_gene: NA; CDR3nt: TGTGCCAGCAGCCTTCGGACAGCCGGCTACACCTTC; CDR3aa: CASSLRTAGYTF
v_gene: TRBV6-1; abundance: NA; j_gene: TRBJ2-2; d_gene: TRBD2; CDR3nt: TGTGCCAGCAGTGATAGGGCGGGAGTGTACGGGGAGCTGTTTTTT; CDR3aa: CASSDRAGVYGELFF
v_gene: TRBV14; abundance: NA; j_gene: TRBJ2-7; d_gene: NA; CDR3nt: TGTGCCAGCAGCCAAACCGGTGCTACGGGTTTAGTCTACGAGCAGTACTTC; CDR3aa: CASSQTGATGLVYEQYF
v_gene: TRBV19; abundance: once; j_gene: TRBJ2-2; d_gene: NA; CDR3nt: TGTGCCAGTTCCCCCTTGAACACCGGGGAGCTGTTTTTT; CDR3aa: CASSPLNTGELFF
v_gene: TRBV5-1; abundance: NA; j_gene: TRBJ1-1; d_gene: NA; CDR3nt: TGCGCCAGCAGCGGGGCCTCCCGGACTGAAGCTTTCTTT; CDR3aa: CASSGASRTEAFF
v_gene: TRBV6-5; abundance: NA; j_gene: TRBJ2-3; d_gene: NA; CDR3nt: TGTGCCAGCAGTTACGGGGGCCGACACGGCACAGATACGCAGTATTTT; CDR3aa: CASSYGGRHGTDTQYF
v_gene: TRBV28; abundance: NA; j_gene: TRBJ1-6; d_gene: NA; CDR3nt: TGTGCCAGCAGTTTCCGCGGGATGGATGATTCACCCCTCCACTTT; CDR3aa: CASSFRGMDDSPLHF
v_gene: TRBV5-4; abundance: NA; j_gene: TRBJ2-7; d_gene: TRBD2; CDR3nt: TGTGCCAGCAGCCCGAGGTCTAGCGGGGTGAGGGGTGAGCAGTACTTC; CDR3aa: CASSPRSSGVRGEQYF
v_gene: TRBV28; abundance: NA; j_gene: TRBJ2-5; d_gene: NA; CDR3nt: TGTGCCAGCAGCGTCAGAGAGACCCAGTACTTC; CDR3aa: CASSVRETQYF
v_gene: TRBV6-1; abundance: NA; j_gene: TRBJ2-7; d_gene: NA; CDR3nt: TGTGCCAGCAGGAAAGCCATAAAGAACTACGAGCAGTACTTC; CDR3aa: CASRKAIKNYEQYF
v_gene: TRBV28; abundance: NA; j_gene: TRBJ1-5; d_gene: TRBD1; CDR3nt: TGTGCCAGCAGCCGATTGACAGGGCCCGGCAATCAGCCCCAGCATTTT; CDR3aa: CASSRLTGPGNQPQHF
v_gene: TRBV28; abundance: once; j_gene: TRBJ2-3; d_gene: NA; CDR3nt: TGTGCCAGCAGTCCAGGGGACATCCCAGATACGCAGTATTTT; CDR3aa: CASSPGDIPDTQYF
v_gene: TRBV5-8; abundance: NA; j_gene: TRBJ2-7; d_gene: NA; CDR3nt: TGTGCCAGCAGCTTGCGGGACAGCGGGTTTGGGCAGTACTTC; CDR3aa: CASSLRDSGFGQYF
v_gene: TRBV28; abundance: NA; j_gene: TRBJ1-1; d_gene: TRBD1; CDR3nt: TGTGCCAGCAGTTTGACAGGGGAAGGAAGGGCTGAAGCTTTCTTT; CDR3aa: CASSLTGEGRAEAFF
v_gene: TRBV19; abundance: NA; j_gene: TRBJ2-3; d_gene: TRBD1; CDR3nt: TGTGCCAGTAGGATGACAGGGATAGTAAGCACAGATACGCAGTATTTT; CDR3aa: CASRMTGIVSTDTQYF
v_gene: TRBV30; abundance: NA; j_gene: TRBJ1-2; d_gene: NA; CDR3nt: TGTGCCTGGACGAGGGGGGGCGAGGGCTATGGCTACACCTTC; CDR3aa: CAWTRGGEGYGYTF
v_gene: TRBV5-1; abundance: NA; j_gene: TRBJ1-2; d_gene: NA; CDR3nt: TGCGCCAGCAGCTTGTGGGAGGCCAGAGGCTACACCTTC; CDR3aa: CASSLWEARGYTF
v_gene: TRBV6-1; abundance: NA; j_gene: TRBJ2-7; d_gene: NA; CDR3nt: TGTGCCAGCAGTGAAAGACAGACCTACGAGCAGTACTTC; CDR3aa: CASSERQTYEQYF
v_gene: TRBV19; abundance: few; j_gene: TRBJ2-7; d_gene: TRBD2; CDR3nt: TGTGCCAGTAGCCCTACCGGGACTACCTACGAGCAGTACTTC; CDR3aa: CASSPTGTTYEQYF